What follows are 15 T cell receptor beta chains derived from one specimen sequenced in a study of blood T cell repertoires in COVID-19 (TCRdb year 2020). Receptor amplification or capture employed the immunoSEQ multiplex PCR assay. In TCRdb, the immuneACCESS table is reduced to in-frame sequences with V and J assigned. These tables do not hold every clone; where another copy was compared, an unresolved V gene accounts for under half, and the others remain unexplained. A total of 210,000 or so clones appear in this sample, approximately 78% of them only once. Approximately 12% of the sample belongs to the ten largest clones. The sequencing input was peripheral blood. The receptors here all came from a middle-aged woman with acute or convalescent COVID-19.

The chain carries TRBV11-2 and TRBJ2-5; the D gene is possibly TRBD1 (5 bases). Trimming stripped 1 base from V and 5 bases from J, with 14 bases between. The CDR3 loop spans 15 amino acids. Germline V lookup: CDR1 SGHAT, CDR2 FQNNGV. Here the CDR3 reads CASSLAYRPRETQYF. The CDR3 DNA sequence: TGTGCCAGCAGCTTAGCGTACAGGCCTCGTGAGACCCAGTACTTC.

The CDR3 DNA reads TGTGCCAGCAGCGCTTTAACCGGGAGGACTAATGAAAAACTGTTTTTT. This translates into CASSALTGRTNEKLFF. This chain joins TRBV9 and TRBJ1-4; D gene uncertain. Germline V lookup: CDR1 SGDLS, CDR2 YYNGEE. With 3 bases removed from V and 2 bases from J, the gap between germline ends came to 14 bases. CDR3 length: 16 residues.

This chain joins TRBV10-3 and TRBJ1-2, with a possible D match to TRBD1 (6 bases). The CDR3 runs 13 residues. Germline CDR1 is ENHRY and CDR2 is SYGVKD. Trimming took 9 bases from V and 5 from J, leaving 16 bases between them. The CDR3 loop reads CAIQRGAEYGYTF. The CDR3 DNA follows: TGTGCCATACAACGGGGGGCTGAGTATGGCTACACCTTC.

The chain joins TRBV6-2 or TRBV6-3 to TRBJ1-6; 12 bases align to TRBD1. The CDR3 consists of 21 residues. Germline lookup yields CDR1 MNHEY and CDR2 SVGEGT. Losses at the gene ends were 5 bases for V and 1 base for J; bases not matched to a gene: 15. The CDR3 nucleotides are TGTGCCAGCAGTCAAGGGCCGGGACAGGGGGCGCGAGGGTCCTATAATTCACCCCTCCACTTT. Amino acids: CASSQGPGQGARGSYNSPLHF.

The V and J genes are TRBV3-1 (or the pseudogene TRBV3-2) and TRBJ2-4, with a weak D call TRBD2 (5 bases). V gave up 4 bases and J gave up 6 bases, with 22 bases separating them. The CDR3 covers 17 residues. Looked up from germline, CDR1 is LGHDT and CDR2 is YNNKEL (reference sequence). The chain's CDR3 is CASSPIVPGTTVNIQYF. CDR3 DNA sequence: TGTGCCAGCAGCCCAATCGTCCCGGGAACCACGGTAAACATTCAGTACTTC.

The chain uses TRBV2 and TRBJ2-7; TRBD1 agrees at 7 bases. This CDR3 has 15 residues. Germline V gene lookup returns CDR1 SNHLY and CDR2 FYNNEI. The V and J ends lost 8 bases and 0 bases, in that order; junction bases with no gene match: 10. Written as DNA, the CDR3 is TGTGCCAGCCACCAGACAGGGATCTACTCCTACGAGCAGTACTTC. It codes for CASHQTGIYSYEQYF.

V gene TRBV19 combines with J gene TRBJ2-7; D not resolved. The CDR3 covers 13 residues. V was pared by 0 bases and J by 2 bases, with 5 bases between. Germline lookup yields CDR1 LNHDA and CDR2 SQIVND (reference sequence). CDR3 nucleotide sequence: TGTGCCAGTAGTATAGAACCTACCTACGAGCAGTACTTC. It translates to CASSIEPTYEQYF.

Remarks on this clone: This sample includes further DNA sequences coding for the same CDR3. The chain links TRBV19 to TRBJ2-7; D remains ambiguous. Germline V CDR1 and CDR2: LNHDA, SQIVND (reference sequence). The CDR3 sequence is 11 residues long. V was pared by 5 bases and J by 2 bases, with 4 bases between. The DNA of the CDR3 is TGTGCCAGTAGTGCGGCCTACGAGCAGTACTTC. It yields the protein CASSAAYEQYF.

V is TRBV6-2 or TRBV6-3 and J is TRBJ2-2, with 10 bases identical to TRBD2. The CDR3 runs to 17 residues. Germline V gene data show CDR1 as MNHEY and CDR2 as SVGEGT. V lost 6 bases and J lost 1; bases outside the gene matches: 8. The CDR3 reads CASSPQASGGNTGELFF. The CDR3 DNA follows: TGTGCCAGCAGCCCACAAGCTAGCGGGGGGAACACCGGGGAGCTGTTTTTT.

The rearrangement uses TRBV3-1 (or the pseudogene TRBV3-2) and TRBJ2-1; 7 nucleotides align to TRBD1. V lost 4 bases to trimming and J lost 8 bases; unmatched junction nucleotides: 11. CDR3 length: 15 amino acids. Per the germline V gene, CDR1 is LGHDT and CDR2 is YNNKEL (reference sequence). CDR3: CASSRYDRTGDEQFF. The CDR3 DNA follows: TGTGCCAGCAGCCGGTACGACAGGACAGGCGATGAGCAGTTCTTC.

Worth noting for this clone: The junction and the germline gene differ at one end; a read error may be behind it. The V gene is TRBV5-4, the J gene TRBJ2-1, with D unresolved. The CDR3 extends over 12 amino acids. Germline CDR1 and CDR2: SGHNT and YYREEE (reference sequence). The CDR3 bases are TGTGCCAGCAGCTTGGGCGGCTCTGAGCCGTTCTTC. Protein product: CASSLGGSEPFF.

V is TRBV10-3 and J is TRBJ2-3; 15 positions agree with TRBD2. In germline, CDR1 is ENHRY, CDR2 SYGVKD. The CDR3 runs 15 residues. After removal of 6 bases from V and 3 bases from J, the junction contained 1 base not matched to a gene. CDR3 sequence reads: CAIRGTSGRTDTQYF. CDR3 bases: TGTGCCATCAGGGGGACTAGCGGGAGGACAGATACGCAGTATTTT.

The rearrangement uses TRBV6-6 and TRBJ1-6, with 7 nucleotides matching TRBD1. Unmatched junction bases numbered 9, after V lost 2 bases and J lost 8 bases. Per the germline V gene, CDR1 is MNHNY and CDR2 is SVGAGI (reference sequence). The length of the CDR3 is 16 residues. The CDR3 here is CASSYTPNRGHSPLHF. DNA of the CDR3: TGTGCCAGCAGTTACACGCCGAACAGGGGTCATTCACCCCTCCACTTT.

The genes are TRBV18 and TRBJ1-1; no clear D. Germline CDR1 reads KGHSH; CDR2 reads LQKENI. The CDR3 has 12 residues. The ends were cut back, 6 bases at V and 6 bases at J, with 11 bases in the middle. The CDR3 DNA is TGTGCCAGCTCCTACCGTGCCCCTGAAGCTTTCTTT. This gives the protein CASSYRAPEAFF.

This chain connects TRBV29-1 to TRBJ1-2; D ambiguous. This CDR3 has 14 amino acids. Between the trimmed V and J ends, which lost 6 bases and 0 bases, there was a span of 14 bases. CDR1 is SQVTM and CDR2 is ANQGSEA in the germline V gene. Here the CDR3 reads CSVRIQEANYGYTF. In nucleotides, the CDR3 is TGCAGCGTGCGGATTCAAGAGGCTAACTATGGCTACACCTTC. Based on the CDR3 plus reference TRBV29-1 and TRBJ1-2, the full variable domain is SAVISQKPSRDICQRGTSLTIQCQVDSQVTMMFWYRQQPGQSLTLIATANQGSEATYESGFVIDKFPISRPNLTFSTLTVSNMSPEDSSIYLCSVRIQEANYGYTFGSGTRLTVV.